The following is a T cell receptor (beta chain) sequence with its context. Assay: immunoSEQ multiplex PCR; the TCRdb copy retains only in-frame clones and omits some. The sample lists some 100,000 clones, approximately 92% occurring once. The data stem from a study of control samples from healthy donors and cancer patients. CDR3 length: 14 amino acids. V dropped 3 bases and J dropped 4 bases, with 13 bases sitting between them. The germline gives CDR1 SGHKS, CDR2 YYEKEE (reference sequence). The source of this sequence is a human donor in good health. The donor label of this sample is uncertain. V and J are TRBV5-5 and TRBJ1-2; no clear D gene. Sequences were obtained from blood. The CDR3 is CASSSPRDSYGYTF. For the CDR3, the DNA is TGTGCCAGCAGCTCCCCCAGAGACTCCTATGGCTACACCTTC.